The sequence of this T cell receptor beta chain was determined in a study of CD8 T cells in ankylosing spondylitis. TCRdb re-derived calls from the 5' RACE reads in MiXCR, one entry per CDR3 protein. In the table there are hundreds of thousands of distinct CDR3 sequences, 20% of which are singletons. The sample comprised blood, either unsorted or a sorted T cell fraction (not recorded which). The receptor comes from a male donor with ankylosing spondylitis or in good health (not recorded which).

The CDR3 protein is CASNMWNRDGETQYF. The DNA for the CDR3 is TGCGCCAGCAACATGTGGAACAGGGATGGAGAGACCCAGTACTTC. This chain uses TRBV5-1 with TRBJ2-5; maybe TRBD1 (6 bases). Trimming removed 6 bases at V and 4 bases at J, with 19 bases between. Germline values: CDR1 SGHRS, CDR2 YFSETQ. This CDR3 comprises 15 residues.